This T cell receptor (beta chain) was captured in a study of T cells in localized non-small cell lung cancer. V lost 5 bases to trimming and J lost 5 bases; unmatched junction nucleotides: 5. CDR3 length: 13 amino acids. Germline V CDR1 and CDR2: SGHTA, FQGTGA. Clones were read by immunoSEQ multiplex PCR, and TCRdb kept only the in-frame ones, dropping some. This table holds some 72,000 clones, roughly 81% found once. The sequence was collected from a man aged 40 to 69 with stage I lung adenocarcinoma. This sequence joins TRBV7-3 and TRBJ1-1; 7 bases line up with TRBD1. The sequencing here drew on peripheral blood, taken before any cancer treatment. For the CDR3, the DNA is TGTGCCAGCAGCCGACAGGGAGGGACTGAAGCTTTCTTT. Amino acids: CASSRQGGTEAFF.